One sample yielded the 23 T cell receptor beta chains listed below, sequenced in a study of shared clonotypes between healthy human individuals. Some clones are missing from TCRdb's copy, which holds only in-frame ones; the method was immunoSEQ multiplex PCR. The top ten clones hold under 0.45% of a sample with some 2.3 million clones, approximately 93% of them seen once. Sequenced material: naive CD4+ T cells from PBMCs. As for subset: CD45RA+ positively selected. All receptors come from a man younger than 30 in good health. Some clones in this sample may be carry-over from other donors' samples.

This chain connects TRBV5-6 to TRBJ2-6; 7 positions agree with TRBD1. The CDR3 runs to 18 residues. The J segment lost 2 bases and the V segment lost 7 bases, leaving 15 bases of the junction unmatched. Germline CDR1 is SGHDT and CDR2 is YYEEEE. The DNA of the CDR3 is TGTGCCAGCGTGGACAGGACGAGCTTTTTGACTGGGGCCAACGTCCTGACTTTC. Amino acids: CASVDRTSFLTGANVLTF.

The V and J genes are TRBV2 and TRBJ1-3, with 7 bases that match TRBD1. This CDR3 spans 16 amino acids. Germline lookup yields CDR1 SNHLY and CDR2 FYNNEI. The trim removed 4 bases at V and 4 bases at J, leaving 10 bases unmatched. The CDR3 loop is CASSAPFDRAGNTIYF. CDR3 sequence (DNA): TGTGCCAGCAGTGCCCCCTTCGACAGGGCCGGAAACACCATATATTTT. Based on the CDR3 plus reference TRBV2 and TRBJ1-3, the full variable domain is EPEVTQTPSHQVTQMGQEVILRCVPISNHLYFYWYRQILGQKVEFLVSFYNNEISEKSEIFDDQFSVERPDGSNFTLKIRSTKLEDSAMYFCASSAPFDRAGNTIYFGEGSWLTVV.

The V call is TRBV28, the J call TRBJ1-1, with 8 bases that match TRBD1. Looked up from germline, CDR1 is MDHEN and CDR2 is SYDVKM. J gave up 6 bases and V 5 bases, and 17 bases lay outside the gene matches. The CDR3 contains 17 residues. CDR3 protein: CASSRWDRRELGSEAFF. In DNA, the CDR3 is TGTGCCAGCAGTAGATGGGACAGGAGGGAACTGGGTTCTGAAGCTTTCTTT. The variable domain in full, with the rest retrieved from reference TRBV28 and TRBJ1-1, is DVKVTQSSRYLVKRTGEKVFLECVQDMDHENMFWYRQDPGLGLRLIYFSYDVKMKEKGDIPEGYSVSREKKERFSLILESASTNQTSMYLCASSRWDRRELGSEAFFGQGTRLTVV.

This clone came up once. V and J are TRBV7-8 and TRBJ2-3, with D possibly matching TRBD2 (6 bases). Germline CDR1 is SGHVS and CDR2 is FQNEAQ. Trimming removed 7 bases from V and 10 bases from J, with 21 bases in between. CDR3 length: 14 residues. The CDR3: CASTDFTSRDAQYF. The CDR3 DNA reads TGTGCCAGCACCGATTTTACTAGCCGCGATGCGCAGTATTTT. The entire variable domain, with the rest obtained from reference TRBV7-8 and TRBJ2-3, is as follows: GAGVSQSPRYKVAKRGQDVALRCDPISGHVSLFWYQQALGQGPEFLTYFQNEAQLDKSGLPSDRFFAERPEGSVSTLKIQRTQQEDSAVYLCASTDFTSRDAQYFGPGTRLTVL.

The genes are TRBV2 and TRBJ2-3, with D perhaps matching TRBD1 (6 bases). V dropped 7 bases and J dropped 2 bases, with 13 bases sitting between them. This CDR3 contains 14 residues. Germline CDR1 reads SNHLY; CDR2 reads FYNNEI. CDR3 in DNA: TGTGCCAGCAAGGCAGGGGCTTCCACAGATACGCAGTATTTT. As protein: CASKAGASTDTQYF. The full variable domain, rest sourced from reference TRBV2 and TRBJ2-3, is EPEVTQTPSHQVTQMGQEVILRCVPISNHLYFYWYRQILGQKVEFLVSFYNNEISEKSEIFDDQFSVERPDGSNFTLKIRSTKLEDSAMYFCASKAGASTDTQYFGPGTRLTVL.

The J gene is TRBJ2-7, the V gene TRBV28; 7 bases are shared with TRBD1. Germline loops: CDR1 MDHEN, CDR2 SYDVKM. V lost 7 bases and J lost 3; bases outside the gene matches: 12. The CDR3 has 15 residues. For the CDR3, the DNA is TGTGCCAGCACCGCAGGGGACAGACAAATCTACGAGCAGTACTTC. This sequence encodes CASTAGDRQIYEQYF.

The table lists this clone with a few counts. The V and J genes are TRBV7-2 and TRBJ1-1, with a tentative D call TRBD1 (5 bases). CDR1 and CDR2 from the germline V gene are SGHTA and FQGNSA. The ends were cut back, 2 bases at V and 7 bases at J, with 11 bases in the middle. CDR3 length equals 13 residues. The DNA for the CDR3 is TGTGCCAGCAGCTTATCGCCGGGGGGTGAAGCTTTCTTT. Translating gives CASSLSPGGEAFF.

The chain employs TRBV18 and TRBJ1-5; 9 bases line up with TRBD1. V shed 3 bases, J shed 2 bases, and the junction held 5 bases outside the gene matches. There are 16 residues in the CDR3. CDR1 and CDR2 from the germline V gene are KGHSH and LQKENI. CDR3 nucleotides: TGTGCCAGCTCACCCGGGGACAGGGCGGGCAATCAGCCCCAGCATTTT. It is translated as CASSPGDRAGNQPQHF.

The V and J genes are TRBV11-2 and TRBJ2-3, with a weak D call TRBD2 (5 bases). The CDR3 loop spans 14 amino acids. Germline CDR1 SGHAT, CDR2 FQNNGV. V shed 0 bases and J shed 3 bases, with 7 bases lying between them. CDR3 region: CASSLDPGTDTQYF. CDR3 coding DNA: TGTGCCAGCAGCTTAGATCCGGGAACAGATACGCAGTATTTT.

The chain uses TRBV27 and TRBJ2-7; D might be TRBD2 (5 bases). Germline assignment: CDR1 MNHEY and CDR2 SMNVEV (reference sequence). The CDR3 totals 14 residues. The V gene lost 5 bases and the J gene lost 5 bases, with 16 bases spanning the gap. The CDR3 region is CASSPATSSHEQYF. Written as DNA, the CDR3 is TGTGCCAGCAGTCCAGCCACTAGTTCCCACGAGCAGTACTTC.

The chain joins TRBV7-3 to TRBJ2-5, with D possibly matching TRBD2 (5 bases). CDR1 is SGHTA, CDR2 FQGTGA, per germline. The CDR3 is made up of 12 amino acids. V was trimmed by 6 bases and J by 4 bases, leaving 9 bases between them. CDR3 DNA sequence: TGTGCCAGCAGGACCGAGGGAGAGACCCAGTACTTC. It codes for CASRTEGETQYF.

The rearrangement links TRBV30 to TRBJ2-7, with D perhaps TRBD1 (6 bases). The CDR3 length is 12 residues. Germline V lookup: CDR1 GTSNPN, CDR2 SVGIG (reference sequence). The CDR3 here is CAAAGESYEQYF. DNA of the CDR3: TGTGCTGCCGCAGGGGAATCCTACGAGCAGTACTTC. The full variable domain, its missing parts supplied by reference TRBV30 and TRBJ2-7, is SQTIHQWPATLVQPVGSPLSLECTVEGTSNPNLYWYRQAAGRGLQLLFYSVGIGQISSEVPQNLSASRPQDRQFILSSKKLLLSDSGFYLCAAAGESYEQYFGPGTRLTVT.

As regards this clone: Other nucleotide sequences from this sample produce the same CDR3. DNA for the CDR3: TGCGCCAGCAGCTTCAGGGACAGGGGTTCCTACGAGCAGTACTTC. Its protein product is CASSFRDRGSYEQYF. The chain has TRBV5-1 and TRBJ2-7; 10 bases fit TRBD1. The CDR3 is 15 residues long. The germline gives CDR1 SGHRS, CDR2 YFSETQ. Losses at the gene ends were 2 bases for V and 1 base for J; bases not matched to a gene: 3. Combining the CDR3 with reference TRBV5-1 and TRBJ2-7 gives the whole variable domain KAGVTQTPRYLIKTRGQQVTLSCSPISGHRSVSWYQQTPGQGLQFLFEYFSETQRNKGNFPGRFSGRQFSNSRSEMNVSTLELGDSALYLCASSFRDRGSYEQYFGPGTRLTVT.

The chain uses TRBV28 and TRBJ1-2; D possibly corresponds to TRBD1 (6 bases). This CDR3 spans 16 amino acids. Trimming cost V 8 bases and J 3 bases, with 22 bases left between them. Germline V gene lookup returns CDR1 MDHEN and CDR2 SYDVKM. Here the CDR3 reads CASASWGGGADYGYTF. CDR3 coding DNA: TGTGCCAGCGCTTCCTGGGGGGGCGGCGCCGACTATGGCTACACCTTC.

This chain links TRBV27 with TRBJ2-5; 7 bases are shared with TRBD1. The germline CDR1 and CDR2 sequences are MNHEY and SMNVEV (reference sequence). The V gene end was trimmed by 6 bases and the J gene end by 10 bases; junction bases not matched to a gene: 23. CDR3 length equals 17 residues. CDR3 DNA sequence: TGTGCCAGCAGAAACCACTTACAGGGGCGGCTAACCCTGGGCCAGTACTTC. It is translated as CASRNHLQGRLTLGQYF.

The chain couples TRBV11-2 to TRBJ2-7, with 8 bases identical to TRBD1. J was trimmed by 3 bases and V by 4 bases; bases with no gene match: 8. Germline V CDR1 and CDR2: SGHAT, FQNNGV. The CDR3 contains 15 residues. CDR3 protein: CASSYRRGQDYEQYF. As DNA, the CDR3 is TGTGCCAGCAGCTACCGAAGGGGACAGGACTACGAGCAGTACTTC. Based on the CDR3 plus reference TRBV11-2 and TRBJ2-7, the full variable domain is EAGVAQSPRYKIIEKRQSVAFWCNPISGHATLYWYQQILGQGPKLLIQFQNNGVVDDSQLPKDRFSAERLKGVDSTLKIQPAKLEDSAVYLCASSYRRGQDYEQYFGPGTRLTVT.

The chain uses TRBV28 and TRBJ2-1; no clear D. With 2 bases removed from V and 0 bases from J, the gap between germline ends came to 8 bases. Germline V gene lookup returns CDR1 MDHEN and CDR2 SYDVKM. The CDR3 contains 15 residues. The CDR3 region is CASSLMGFSYNEQFF. CDR3 in DNA: TGTGCCAGCAGTTTAATGGGGTTCTCCTACAATGAGCAGTTCTTC.

The chain carries TRBV6-5 and TRBJ2-5; no reliable D call. CDR1 is MNHEY, CDR2 SVGAGI, per germline. CDR3 length equals 14 residues. Trimming left V 0 bases short and J 5 bases short, with 10 bases between. The CDR3 nucleotides are TGTGCCAGCAGTTACTCTTGGCCTCGGGAGACCCAGTACTTC. The encoded protein is CASSYSWPRETQYF.

This chain uses TRBV4-1 with TRBJ1-4; TRBD1 aligns across 7 bases. With 0 bases clipped from V and 10 bases from J, the junction kept 5 bases outside the gene matches. Germline CDR1 reads MGHRA; CDR2 reads YSYEKL. The CDR3 length is 14 residues. The CDR3 coding sequence is TGCGCCAGCAGCCAAGATAGTAACAGGGGAAAACTGTTTTTT. Translating it yields CASSQDSNRGKLFF.

On this clone: The identical CDR3 is also encoded by other nucleotide sequences in the sample. The chain uses TRBV29-1 and TRBJ2-1; 7 nucleotides line up with TRBD1. Germline V gene lookup returns CDR1 SQVTM and CDR2 ANQGSEA. The CDR3 covers 13 residues. V was pared by 3 bases and J by 2 bases, with 1 base of the junction left unmatched. The CDR3 spells CSVDGTAYNEQFF. The CDR3 bases are TGCAGCGTTGATGGGACAGCCTACAATGAGCAGTTCTTC.

V gene TRBV7-9 combines with J gene TRBJ2-7; the D gene is possibly TRBD1 (6 bases). V lost 1 base to trimming and J lost 7 bases, with 11 bases between them. The CDR3 covers 13 residues. Germline V gene sequence: CDR1 SEHNR, CDR2 FQNEAQ (reference sequence). CDR3 nucleotide sequence: TGTGCCAGCAGCTTAGTGGGGGCGCGTGAGCAGTACTTC. Protein: CASSLVGAREQYF.

Notes on this clone: The sample carries other DNA sequences with the same CDR3. V is TRBV6-1 and J is TRBJ1-5; D may be TRBD1 (6 bases). Germline CDR1 reads MNHNS; CDR2 reads SASEGT. Trimming took off 4 bases at V and 4 bases at J, with 8 bases between the two ends. This CDR3 is 13 amino acids long. For the CDR3, the DNA is TGTGCCAGCAGTGTGCAGGGGAATCAGCCCCAGCATTTT. Its translation is CASSVQGNQPQHF.

The chain couples TRBV29-1 to TRBJ2-1; 7 bases are a match to TRBD2. Germline values: CDR1 SQVTM, CDR2 ANQGSEA. The CDR3 is 16 residues long. J was trimmed by 0 bases and V by 0 bases; bases with no gene match: 5. CDR3 sequence (DNA): TGCAGCGTTGAAGATAATGGCGGGAGCTCCTACAATGAGCAGTTCTTC. It yields the protein CSVEDNGGSSYNEQFF.